This is a list of T cell receptor beta chains from one sample in a study of spatial heterogeneity in lung cancer. TCRdb re-called the 5' RACE reads through MiXCR, storing one row per CDR3 protein. This table holds some 54,000 distinct CDR3 sequences, around 6.7% found once. The sequenced sample was PBMCs, obtained at follow-up. The receptors shown here come from a female donor with early-stage non-small cell lung cancer. CDR3s include the opening cysteine and the closing phenylalanine or tryptophan. D genes are given only for firm matches. The size field is filled for only some rows; it gives once, few, many or a size class.

clone_size: few; v_call: TRBV19; j_call: TRBJ1-2; d_call: TRBD1; cdr3_nt: TGTGCCAGTAGAGTACCCGGGACAGGGGTAGTTGGCTACACCTTC; cdr3_aa: CASRVPGTGVVGYTF
clone_size: few; v_call: TRBV19; j_call: TRBJ2-4; d_call: NA; cdr3_nt: TGTGCCAGTAGTTCCTCCCCCCGGGGAAACATTCAGTACTTC; cdr3_aa: CASSSSPRGNIQYF
clone_size: NA; v_call: TRBV7-2; j_call: TRBJ2-5; d_call: TRBD2; cdr3_nt: TGTGCCAGCAGCTTAGAAGCGGGGGCACAGACCCAGTACTTC; cdr3_aa: CASSLEAGAQTQYF
clone_size: many; v_call: TRBV7-7; j_call: TRBJ2-2; d_call: TRBD1; cdr3_nt: TGTGCCAGCAGCCCCAGACAGGGGGGGACCGGGGAGCTGTTTTTT; cdr3_aa: CASSPRQGGTGELFF
clone_size: few; v_call: TRBV5-8; j_call: TRBJ1-1; d_call: NA; cdr3_nt: TGTGCCAGCAGCTTGGTGGGGACGTCCACTGAAGCTTTCTTT; cdr3_aa: CASSLVGTSTEAFF
clone_size: once; v_call: TRBV20-1; j_call: TRBJ2-3; d_call: NA; cdr3_nt: TGCAGTGCCGCGGGACTGGCAGATACGCAGTTTTTT; cdr3_aa: CSAAGLADTQFF
clone_size: NA; v_call: TRBV12-3/TRBV12-4; j_call: TRBJ2-2; d_call: NA; cdr3_nt: TGTGCCAGCAACCCCTTGGGGCGCGGTACCGGGGAGCTGTTTTTT; cdr3_aa: CASNPLGRGTGELFF
clone_size: few; v_call: TRBV7-2; j_call: TRBJ1-1; d_call: TRBD1; cdr3_nt: TGTGCCAGCAGCGTGGGACAGGGGAACACTGAAGCTTTCTTT; cdr3_aa: CASSVGQGNTEAFF
clone_size: many; v_call: TRBV5-6; j_call: TRBJ2-3; d_call: TRBD1; cdr3_nt: TGTGCCAGCAGCTTGTCTGGGACAGGGACAGATACGCAGTATTTT; cdr3_aa: CASSLSGTGTDTQYF
clone_size: NA; v_call: TRBV5-3; j_call: TRBJ2-1; d_call: NA; cdr3_nt: TGTGCCAGAAGCTTGAAATGTACGGGGGCCCCAAGGAATGAGCAGTTCTTC; cdr3_aa: CARSLKCTGAPRNEQFF
clone_size: NA; v_call: TRBV12-3/TRBV12-4; j_call: TRBJ2-3; d_call: NA; cdr3_nt: TGTGCCAGCAGTTTTTCACAGATCACAGATACGCAGTATTTT; cdr3_aa: CASSFSQITDTQYF
clone_size: few; v_call: TRBV12-5; j_call: TRBJ1-4; d_call: NA; cdr3_nt: TGTGCTAGTTCCAGGGAGATCGGGATTGAAAAACTGTTTTTT; cdr3_aa: CASSREIGIEKLFF
clone_size: few; v_call: TRBV20-1; j_call: TRBJ1-6; d_call: NA; cdr3_nt: TGCAGTGCTAGAAATGGGCAGGGGCTGACACCCCTCCACTTT; cdr3_aa: CSARNGQGLTPLHF
clone_size: NA; v_call: TRBV7-8; j_call: TRBJ2-7; d_call: NA; cdr3_nt: TGTGCCAGCAGCTTAGCGCCGGGCCCCTCCTACGAGCAGTACTTC; cdr3_aa: CASSLAPGPSYEQYF
clone_size: few; v_call: TRBV5-1; j_call: TRBJ2-7; d_call: TRBD1; cdr3_nt: TGCGCCAGCAGAACCGGGACAGGGGACTACGAGCAGTACTTC; cdr3_aa: CASRTGTGDYEQYF
clone_size: few; v_call: TRBV24-1; j_call: TRBJ2-3; d_call: NA; cdr3_nt: TGTGCCACCAGTGCTCCCGGGACCCAATGGGATACGCAGTATTTT; cdr3_aa: CATSAPGTQWDTQYF
clone_size: many; v_call: TRBV20-1; j_call: TRBJ1-1; d_call: NA; cdr3_nt: TGCAGTGCTAGTAGGGATCTGAACACTGAAGCTTTCTTT; cdr3_aa: CSASRDLNTEAFF